This T cell receptor beta chain originates from a study of blood T cell repertoires in COVID-19. The wider study: Sites across the United States, Italy and Spain contributed samples from acute and convalescent COVID-19.

Here immunoSEQ multiplex PCR was the method, and the copy in TCRdb shows in-frame clones only, minus some. The data contain approximately 80,000 clones, more than 85% of them seen just once; the ten biggest clones take up around 5.3%. The sequence came from a man aged 35 to 55 with acute or convalescent COVID-19. Sequencing was carried out using peripheral blood.

The CDR3 region is CASSKTGIETQYF. As DNA, the CDR3 is TGTGCCAGTAGTAAGACAGGGATAGAGACCCAGTACTTC. J is TRBJ2-5 and V is TRBV19; 7 positions match TRBD1. Germline CDR1 LNHDA, CDR2 SQIVND (reference sequence). The CDR3 is 13 amino acids. With 4 bases clipped from V and 4 bases from J, the junction kept 3 bases outside the gene matches. The full variable domain, in which reference TRBV19 and TRBJ2-5 provide the parts outside the CDR3, is DGGITQSPKYLFRKEGQNVTLSCEQNLNHDAMYWYRQDPGQGLRLIYYSQIVNDFQKGDIAEGYSVSREKKESFPLTVTSAQKNPTAFYLCASSKTGIETQYFGPGTRLLVL.